The 5 T cell receptor beta chains below were found in one sample sequenced in a study of OX40 agonist ivuxolimab in advanced cancers. Data came from immunoSEQ multiplex PCR; TCRdb stores just in-frame clones and leaves some out. The table includes around 92,000 clones, around 94% detected once. This specimen was CD4+ or CD8+ T cells sorted from blood, taken in a trial of the OX40 agonist ivuxolimab. The receptors shown here come from an adult with an advanced solid tumor such as melanoma, head and neck, liver or kidney cancer.

This chain uses TRBV28 with TRBJ2-7; 8 bases agree with TRBD1. V shed 7 bases and J 6 bases; nucleotides not matched to a gene: 14. This CDR3 has 15 amino acids. The V gene's germline CDR1 is MDHEN and CDR2 SYDVKM. The CDR3 bases are TGTGCCAGCAAACCCCAGGGGCAGGGGGCAGGCGAGCAGTACTTC. Protein sequence: CASKPQGQGAGEQYF.

The J gene is TRBJ2-7, the V gene TRBV11-1; no clear D. This CDR3 is built from 15 residues. V was trimmed by 0 bases and J by 2 bases, leaving 11 bases between them. Germline CDR1 SGHAT, CDR2 FQDESV (reference sequence). CDR3 in DNA: TGTGCCAGCAGCTTAGCCGGAGATGGGGCCTACGAGCAGTACTTC. Its translation: CASSLAGDGAYEQYF.

The chain joins TRBV6-5 to TRBJ2-3, with 7 bases fitting TRBD2. The germline V gene encodes CDR1 MNHEY and CDR2 SVGAGI. This CDR3 has 15 residues. V shed 0 bases and J 2 bases; nucleotides not matched to a gene: 2. The CDR3 protein is CASSYSGGVTDTQYF. The CDR3 region has the DNA TGTGCCAGCAGTTACTCGGGGGGGGTCACAGATACGCAGTATTTT.

The J gene is TRBJ2-7, the V gene TRBV5-1; either TRBD1 or TRBD2 may supply D (6 bases each). Germline CDR1 SGHRS, CDR2 YFSETQ. V was trimmed by 3 bases and J by 5 bases, leaving 21 bases between them. The CDR3 consists of 16 residues. This chain's CDR3 is CASSSQQGPGAHEQYF. The DNA for the CDR3 is TGCGCCAGCAGCTCCCAACAGGGACCGGGGGCCCACGAGCAGTACTTC.

V is TRBV7-9 and J is TRBJ2-7; D might be TRBD1 (6 bases). CDR1 is SEHNR and CDR2 is FQNEAQ in the germline V gene (reference sequence). Trimming left V 5 bases short and J 0 bases short, with 11 bases between. The CDR3 loop spans 14 amino acids. The CDR3 bases are TGTGCCAGCAGCCTCAGACAGGACTCCTACGAGCAGTACTTC. Amino acid sequence: CASSLRQDSYEQYF.